These T cell receptor beta chains were read from a single sample in a study of identical twins. TCRdb fed the 5' RACE reads into MiXCR, producing one record per CDR3 protein. Among approximately 620,000 distinct CDR3 sequences listed, over 8.5% were seen once. The same data also contributed to another study, on yellow fever vaccine responses in identical twins.

Material: PBMCs. These receptors were obtained from a woman in her late teens or twenties in good health. CDR3s include the opening cysteine and the closing phenylalanine or tryptophan. The order of the fields is J gene, V gene, clone size, CDR3 protein. Rows give clone size only sometimes, using once, few, many, or a class for an expanded clone.

>TRBJ2-5|TRBV7-9|many
CASTFRIGTETQYF
>TRBJ2-4|TRBV12-3/TRBV12-4|many
CASSLAVAKNIQYF
>TRBJ2-3|TRBV4-2|-
CASTLSAGGDPDTQYF
>TRBJ2-7|TRBV7-6|-
CASSPTLAGIVEQYF
>TRBJ2-2|TRBV6-2/TRBV6-3|-
CASSYSSGRGTGELFF
>TRBJ1-1|TRBV20-1|-
CSATRANTEAFF
>TRBJ2-7|TRBV18|many
CASSPADSYEQYF
>TRBJ2-7|TRBV15|once
CATSHTGSPREQYF
>TRBJ2-3|TRBV27|-
CASSLSGLAGGSWYGTQYF
>TRBJ2-1|TRBV11-3|few
CASSLDGGRVNEQFF
>TRBJ2-4|TRBV4-1|-
CASSQASAGAKNIQYF
>TRBJ2-7|TRBV7-2|-
CASSSLLVRNEQYF
>TRBJ2-7|TRBV20-1|many
CSAGGQGVHEQYF
>TRBJ2-3|TRBV6-1|many
CASIGQGGTDTQYF
>TRBJ1-4|TRBV14|few
CASSQRRTGTGLFF
>TRBJ2-1|TRBV7-9|-
CASSFGGLPSTYNEQFF
>TRBJ2-1|TRBV20-1|-
CSARDDHEQFF
>TRBJ1-5|TRBV9|-
CASSVVCWEGNQPQHF
>TRBJ2-7|TRBV14|-
CASSQSGTGPSYEQYF
>TRBJ2-1|TRBV11-2|many
CASSSIAGVGYNEQFF
>TRBJ1-2|TRBV29-1|-
CSVAARPYGYTF
>TRBJ2-1|TRBV15|-
CATSWGQEDYNEQFF
>TRBJ2-5|TRBV11-2|many
CASSLTSGTETQYF
>TRBJ2-1|TRBV2|few
CASTEGSSYNEQFF
>TRBJ2-5|TRBV20-1|-
CSASIGVGRETQYF
>TRBJ2-3|TRBV20-1|-
CSARDPVSTDTQYF
>TRBJ2-1|TRBV7-2|many
CASSLAAAGSYNEQFF
>TRBJ1-3|TRBV27|many
CASSLKGPYSGNTIYF
>TRBJ2-5|TRBV11-2|few
CASSAPPSRGGQETQYF
>TRBJ2-1|TRBV11-2|once
CASSNWRGATYNEQFF
>TRBJ2-1|TRBV6-2/TRBV6-3|few
CASSYGDEQFF
>TRBJ2-1|TRBV6-2/TRBV6-3|few
CASSWTSGSGVGNEQFF
>TRBJ2-7|TRBV20-1|-
CSARGLAGRGEQYF
>TRBJ2-1|TRBV12-3/TRBV12-4|many
CASSLNRNEQFF
>TRBJ2-1|TRBV6-2/TRBV6-3|many
CATQRGHEQFF
>TRBJ1-2|TRBV27|many
CASSLSAGLVGYTF
>TRBJ2-7|TRBV10-3|few
CAISSLTDSYEQYF
>TRBJ2-7|TRBV20-1|-
CSSKPDTAYEQYF
>TRBJ1-1|TRBV7-9|-
CASSPQAGNTEAFF
>TRBJ2-2|TRBV14|many
CASSPWTRRTGELFF
>TRBJ2-3|TRBV2|few
CASSERQLPITDTQYF
>TRBJ2-1|TRBV7-3|-
CASSLTGQGGDEQFF
>TRBJ2-3|TRBV3-1|few
CASSLIAGWPDTQYF
>TRBJ2-5|TRBV20-1|-
CSASGDTFGTQYF
>TRBJ2-7|TRBV20-1|few
CSARKAGDEQYF
>TRBJ2-1|TRBV11-3|-
CASSLFGSSSIYNEQFF
>TRBJ2-7|TRBV21-1|-
CASRARGTETYEQYF
>TRBJ2-1|TRBV11-2|-
CASSLNPSPASYNEQFF
>TRBJ1-1|TRBV6-1|many
CASILPGSTEAFF
>TRBJ2-7|TRBV2|many
CASSESTVSSYEQYF
>TRBJ2-1|TRBV24-1|many
CATSETYTGTEFF
>TRBJ2-7|TRBV6-6|-
CAIGQNEQYF
>TRBJ2-6|TRBV7-8|few
CASSLSPGQGPSGANVLTF
>TRBJ1-1|TRBV28|few
CASSEGHLNTEAFF
>TRBJ1-1|TRBV28|-
CATGQGIASTEAFF
>TRBJ2-7|TRBV18|few
CASSLGLEVEQYF
>TRBJ2-3|TRBV25-1|few
CASSGRTGVGTDTQYF
>TRBJ2-7|TRBV5-1|many
CASSGAGGAYEQYF
>TRBJ2-3|TRBV12-3/TRBV12-4|-
CASSSHRDRDTDTQYF
>TRBJ2-7|TRBV4-1|few
CASSERLAGLYEQYF